These 20 T cell receptor beta chains were sequenced from one sample in a study of blood T cell repertoires in COVID-19. Sequencing was performed with immunoSEQ multiplex PCR; in TCRdb, only in-frame clones are kept and a portion is missing. The profile shows about 360,000 clones, 70% to 90% of them singletons. Specimen: PBMCs or T cells enriched from blood (not recorded which). The source of these receptors is a man aged 30 to 39 who had recovered from COVID-19.

The gene calls are TRBV6-1 and TRBJ1-4; TRBD1 aligns across 7 bases. This CDR3 comprises 15 residues. CDR1 is MNHNS, CDR2 SASEGT, per germline. Germline trimming cut 3 bases from V and 4 bases from J; bases unmatched to any gene: 5. The CDR3 DNA reads as TGTGCCAGCAGTGAGGCCGGGACAGTTAATGAAAAACTGTTTTTT. Translating gives CASSEAGTVNEKLFF.

V is TRBV7-8 and J is TRBJ2-3; possible D gene TRBD2, 6 bases. Per germline, CDR1 SGHVS and CDR2 FQNEAQ. V shed 2 bases and J shed 0 bases, with 15 bases lying between them. The CDR3 extends over 17 amino acids. In nucleotides, the CDR3 is TGTGCCAGCAGCTTACCACGACTAGATACTAGCACAGATACGCAGTATTTT. It translates to CASSLPRLDTSTDTQYF. The complete variable domain, with remaining parts taken from reference TRBV7-8 and TRBJ2-3, reads GAGVSQSPRYKVAKRGQDVALRCDPISGHVSLFWYQQALGQGPEFLTYFQNEAQLDKSGLPSDRFFAERPEGSVSTLKIQRTQQEDSAVYLCASSLPRLDTSTDTQYFGPGTRLTVL.

The V call is TRBV19, the J call TRBJ1-3; TRBD1 might be the D (6 bases). Between the trimmed V and J ends, which lost 10 bases and 0 bases, there was a span of 16 bases. In germline, CDR1 is LNHDA, CDR2 SQIVND (reference sequence). CDR3 length: 15 residues. The CDR3 coding sequence is TGTGCCACCATCGGGGGGGCTAACTCTGGAAACACCATATATTTT. Its protein product is CATIGGANSGNTIYF.

The V call is TRBV7-9, the J call TRBJ1-4, with D possibly being TRBD1 (5 bases). V lost 4 bases to trimming and J lost 6 bases, with 12 bases between them. This CDR3 comprises 14 residues. The germline V gene encodes CDR1 SEHNR and CDR2 FQNEAQ (reference sequence). The CDR3 is CASSWAGKDEKLFF. The CDR3 DNA reads TGTGCCAGCAGCTGGGCAGGGAAGGATGAAAAACTGTTTTTT.

The chain recombines TRBV9 with TRBJ1-2, with D tentatively TRBD1 (6 bases). The ends were cut back, 6 bases at V and 5 bases at J, with 20 bases in the middle. The CDR3 is 15 residues long. Germline CDR1 is SGDLS and CDR2 is YYNGEE. CDR3 bases: TGTGCCAGCAACATGGGGGCAGGGCAACCTTATGGCTACACCTTC. Amino acid sequence: CASNMGAGQPYGYTF.

As DNA, the CDR3 is TGTGCCAGCAGCCTGGGACTAGGAAGCGAGCAGTACTTC. Its translation: CASSLGLGSEQYF. The V call is TRBV5-4, the J call TRBJ2-7; 8 nucleotides agree with TRBD2. CDR1 and CDR2 from the germline V gene are SGHNT and YYREEE (reference sequence). Germline trimming cut 4 bases from V and 6 bases from J; bases unmatched to any gene: 6. The CDR3 has 13 amino acids.

The J gene is TRBJ2-2, the V gene TRBV2; no clear D gene. V gave up 6 bases and J gave up 3 bases, with 8 bases separating them. CDR1 is SNHLY and CDR2 is FYNNEI in the germline V gene. There are 13 residues in the CDR3. The CDR3 coding sequence is TGTGCCAGCAGCCCTCAGTACACCGGGGAGCTGTTTTTT. Residues: CASSPQYTGELFF.

This chain joins TRBV5-3 and TRBJ2-1; 10 bases line up with TRBD1. TRBV5-3 is classed as an ORF, of uncertain function. CDR3 size: 15 residues. The V and J ends lost 8 bases and 8 bases, in that order; junction bases with no gene match: 13. The CDR3 coding sequence is TGTGCCAGTACACTGGGACAGGGGAATAAGGATGAGCAGTTCTTC. Encoded protein: CASTLGQGNKDEQFF.

The V and J genes are TRBV6-5 and TRBJ1-2; D might be TRBD1 (5 bases). Trimming cost V 6 bases and J 4 bases, with 18 bases left between them. The CDR3 is made up of 15 amino acids. Looked up from germline, CDR1 is MNHEY and CDR2 is SVGAGI. The CDR3 DNA reads TGTGCCAGCAGCCCCCGCCCTCGGGGGTTCTATGGCTACACCTTC. Translated, it gives CASSPRPRGFYGYTF.

This chain connects TRBV27 to TRBJ1-5; 7 bases are a match to TRBD1. This CDR3 has 16 residues. Germline V gene lookup returns CDR1 MNHEY and CDR2 SMNVEV (reference sequence). Trimming took 5 bases from V and 4 from J; bases not matched to a gene: 11. CDR3 in amino acids: CASSPYGGTANQPQHF. The CDR3 nucleotides read TGTGCCAGCAGTCCATATGGGGGGACAGCTAATCAGCCCCAGCATTTT.

The chain uses TRBV2 and TRBJ1-5; a weak D match, TRBD1 (6 bases). Trimming took off 3 bases at V and 0 bases at J, with 12 bases between the two ends. From germline, CDR1 is SNHLY and CDR2 FYNNEI. The CDR3 has 16 amino acids. CDR3 protein: CASSEWGQISNQPQHF. CDR3 nucleotide sequence: TGTGCCAGCAGTGAGTGGGGGCAGATTAGCAATCAGCCCCAGCATTTT.

As regards this clone: Different DNA sequences within this sample yield the same CDR3. The chain carries TRBV7-2 and TRBJ2-7; D not resolved. The V end was cut by 2 bases, the J end by 0 bases, with 5 bases between. The germline CDR1 and CDR2 sequences are SGHTA and FQGNSA. This CDR3 has 13 amino acids. CDR3 amino acids: CASSLRASYEQYF. DNA for the CDR3: TGTGCCAGCAGCTTACGAGCCTCCTACGAGCAGTACTTC. The full variable domain, with the rest looked up from reference TRBV7-2 and TRBJ2-7, is GAGVSQSPSNKVTEKGKDVELRCDPISGHTALYWYRQSLGQGLEFLIYFQGNSAPDKSGLPSDRFSAERTGGSVSTLTIQRTQQEDSAVYLCASSLRASYEQYFGPGTRLTVT.

This chain links TRBV29-1 with TRBJ1-2; 8 bases agree with TRBD1. The germline CDR1 and CDR2 sequences are SQVTM and ANQGSEA. The CDR3 loop spans 13 amino acids. Unmatched junction bases numbered 2, after V lost 5 bases and J lost 0 bases. CDR3 in DNA: TGCAGCGTTCAGGGGGCTGCTAACTATGGCTACACCTTC. Translated, it gives CSVQGAANYGYTF.

The J gene is TRBJ2-3, the V gene TRBV20-1; D possibly corresponds to TRBD1 (5 bases). Germline assignment: CDR1 DFQATT and CDR2 SNEGSKA (reference sequence). The CDR3 contains 13 residues. Deletions cut 3 bases from V and 6 bases from J, with 13 bases between. CDR3 nucleotide sequence: TGCAGTGCTAGTAGGCAGGGTGGGGATACGCAGTATTTT. Amino acids: CSASRQGGDTQYF.

V usage is TRBV6-5 and J usage is TRBJ1-6; 9 nucleotides agree with TRBD1. Per the germline V gene, CDR1 is MNHEY and CDR2 is SVGAGI. Trimming took 2 bases from V and 8 from J; bases not matched to a gene: 1. This CDR3 region has 14 residues. CDR3 region: CASSYGTGYSPLHF. The CDR3 nucleotides read TGTGCCAGCAGTTACGGGACAGGGTATTCACCCCTCCACTTT.

The chain carries TRBV6-5 and TRBJ1-2; D unresolved. The CDR3 has 15 amino acids. Trimming stripped 8 bases from V and 0 bases from J, with 16 bases between. CDR1 and CDR2 (germline): MNHEY, SVGAGI. The CDR3 DNA follows: TGTGCCAGCGCGGCTCTTTCTCCCGCTAACTATGGCTACACCTTC. Translated, it gives CASAALSPANYGYTF.

This rearrangement joins TRBV9 to TRBJ2-4; 7 nucleotides match TRBD1. This CDR3 spans 16 amino acids. The germline V gene encodes CDR1 SGDLS and CDR2 YYNGEE. With 4 bases clipped from V and 0 bases from J, the junction kept 7 bases outside the gene matches. The CDR3 loop is CASSPRDSLAKNIQYF. For the CDR3, the DNA is TGTGCCAGCAGCCCCCGGGACAGTCTAGCCAAAAACATTCAGTACTTC.

The V gene is TRBV4-1, the J gene TRBJ1-1, with 10 nucleotides matching TRBD1. The CDR3 extends over 18 amino acids. With V trimmed by 3 bases and J by 3 bases, 13 bases remained unmatched. CDR1 is MGHRA, CDR2 YSYEKL, per germline. The CDR3 sequence: CASSHRTGTGVLDTEAFF. CDR3 bases: TGCGCCAGCAGCCACCGAACCGGGACAGGGGTGTTAGACACTGAAGCTTTCTTT.

The rearrangement links TRBV15 to TRBJ2-3; 8 bases are a match to TRBD1. The CDR3 loop spans 13 amino acids. The V gene's germline CDR1 is LNHNV and CDR2 YYDKDF (reference sequence). V lost 9 bases and J lost 1; bases outside the gene matches: 3. Written as DNA, the CDR3 is TGTGCCACAACGACAGGGGGCACAGATACGCAGTATTTT. Amino acids: CATTTGGTDTQYF.

This sequence joins TRBV9 and TRBJ2-7; the D gene is possibly TRBD2 (6 bases). CDR3 length: 16 amino acids. V was clipped by 0 bases and J by 3 bases, with 16 bases between them. The germline V gene encodes CDR1 SGDLS and CDR2 YYNGEE. The DNA for the CDR3 is TGTGCCAGCAGCGTAGGGCGGGGCGGCGGAATCTACGAGCAGTACTTC. Translation gives CASSVGRGGGIYEQYF.